This TCR beta chain comes out of a study of intratumoral heterogeneity in liver cancer. About the study as a whole: Across the full roughly 13-patient cohort, most patients were male and a median age of 63 years was recorded. To examine intratumor heterogeneity, the study integrated RNA-seq, DNA sequencing, TCR-seq and SNP array data obtained from multiple regions of hepatocellular carcinoma specimens. Of the 71 multiregional samples collected from roughly 15 HCC patients in the overall cohort, some 53 were tumoral regions and around 20 were adjacent nontumoral regions.

Per the germline V gene, KGHDR is the CDR1 and SFDVKD is the CDR2. There are 13 amino acids in the CDR3, from cysteine to phenylalanine inclusive. The sequence is cut down to CDR3 DNA, 39 bases in frame from base 1. V is reduced by 4 bases and J by 6 bases, leaving a spacing of 10 bases between them. Samples labelled H were derived from distinct, geographically separated regions of the hepatocellular carcinoma nodule. Every patient had early-stage hepatocellular carcinoma and received no therapy prior to surgical resection. The sampled areas showed no macroscopic signs of necrosis or hemorrhage. TCR sequencing (ImmunoSeq) was performed on multiple regions from a couple of patients. Frozen resection tissue samples were collected at least 1 cm apart from each other. Genomic DNA was isolated from bulk tissue with the DNeasy blood and tissue kit. Using the immunoSEQ assay, the TCR beta chain CDR3 regions were sequenced from genomic DNA. Primers annealing to V and J segments amplified rearranged VDJ segments. Regarding the original processing steps: The ImmunoSeq Analyzer software was used to calculate clonality and richness metrics. Clones with differential abundance between regions were identified with Fisher's exact test combined with a beta-binomial method for additional stringency. TCRdb carries this immuneACCESS record with in-frame sequences only. Its versions omit some clonotypes, under half of them owing to an unresolved V gene in the studies checked, with the rest unexplained. That table is the source of V, J and clone size, and D and trimming were worked out from the DNA. The sample table holds some 7,000 clones, of which 55% were seen once. The leading ten clones occupy about 14% of the sample.

This clone was recorded once. No antigen is known for it. No per-base quality is available; no much larger clone lies one base away. Study-level results and caveats: A relatively low patient number and under-sampled tumor-infiltrating lymphocyte representation were acknowledged by the authors as limitations. Within each of the two sequenced patients, overall T cell clonality showed no significant difference between tumor regions. In each sequenced patient, significantly more unique T-cell clonal expansions were found in tumor region a than in region b. According to the report, TCR sequencing confirmed the RNA-seq-based estimates of regional differences in tumor-infiltrating lymphocyte burden.

This specimen was tumor tissue, taken before any cancer treatment. The receptor chain draws on TRBV24-1 and TRBJ2-3; the D element might be TRBD1 or TRBD2, as each aligns at 5 bases. The TCR originated in a man between 65 and 85 years old with hepatocellular carcinoma. The CDR3 protein: CATSEAGTDTQYF. The nucleotide sequence is TGTGCCACCAGTGAGGCTGGGACGGATACGCAGTATTTT.